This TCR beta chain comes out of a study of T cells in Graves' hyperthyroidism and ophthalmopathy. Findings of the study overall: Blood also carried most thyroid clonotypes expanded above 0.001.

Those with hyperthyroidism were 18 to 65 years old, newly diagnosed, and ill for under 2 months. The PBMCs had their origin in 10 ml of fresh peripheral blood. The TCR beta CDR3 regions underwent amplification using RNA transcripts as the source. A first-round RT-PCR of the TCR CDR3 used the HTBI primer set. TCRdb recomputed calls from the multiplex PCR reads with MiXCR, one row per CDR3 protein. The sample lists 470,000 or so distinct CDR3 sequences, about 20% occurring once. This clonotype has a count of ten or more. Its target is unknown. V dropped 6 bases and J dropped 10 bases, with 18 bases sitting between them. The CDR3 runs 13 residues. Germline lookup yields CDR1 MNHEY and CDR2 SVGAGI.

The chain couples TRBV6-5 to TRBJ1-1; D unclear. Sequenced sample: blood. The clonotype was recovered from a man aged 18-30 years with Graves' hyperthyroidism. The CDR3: CASSLLGAQGAFF. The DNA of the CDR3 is TGTGCCAGCAGCCTCTTGGGTGCTCAAGGAGCTTTCTTT.